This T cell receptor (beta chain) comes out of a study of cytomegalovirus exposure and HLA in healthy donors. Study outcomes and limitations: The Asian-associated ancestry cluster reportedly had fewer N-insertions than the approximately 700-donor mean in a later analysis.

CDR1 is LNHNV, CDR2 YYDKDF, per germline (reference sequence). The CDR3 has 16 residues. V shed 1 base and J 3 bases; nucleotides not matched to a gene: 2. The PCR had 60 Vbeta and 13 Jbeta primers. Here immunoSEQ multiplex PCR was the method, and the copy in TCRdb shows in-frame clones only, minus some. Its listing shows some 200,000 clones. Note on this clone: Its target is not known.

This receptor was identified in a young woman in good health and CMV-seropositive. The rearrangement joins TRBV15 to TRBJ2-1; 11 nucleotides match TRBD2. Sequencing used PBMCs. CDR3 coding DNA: TGTGCCACCAGCAGAGGCACTAGCGGGGGCTACAATGAGCAGTTCTTC. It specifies CATSRGTSGGYNEQFF.